The next 19 T cell receptor beta chains were all read from a single sample in a study of beta chain features in type 1 diabetes. Reverse transcribing all isolated RNA meant expressed TCRB transcripts were sequenced. Using immunoSEQ multiplex PCR, the repertoire was profiled, and TCRdb retains in-frame clones only, with some absent. Among around 250,000 clones listed, around 14% were seen once. The material sequenced was naive CD4+ T cells from blood. These receptors were taken from a woman between 40 and 50 years old in good health.

This clone has only a few counts. The V gene is TRBV5-1, the J gene TRBJ2-1; 8 bases fit TRBD1. V lost 0 bases and J lost 12; bases outside the gene matches: 2. Germline CDR1 is SGHRS and CDR2 is YFSETQ. The CDR3 is 12 amino acids. CDR3 coding DNA: TGCGCCAGCAGCTTGGTAGGACAGGGGCAGTTCTTC. Protein: CASSLVGQGQFF.

This sequence joins TRBV18 and TRBJ2-7, with 11 bases aligning to TRBD2. The CDR3 loop spans 14 amino acids. V was clipped by 3 bases and J by 3 bases; unmatched bases: 1. Looked up from germline, CDR1 is KGHSH and CDR2 is LQKENI. The CDR3 coding sequence is TGTGCCAGCTCACCGGGACTAGCGGACTACGAGCAGTACTTC. It translates to CASSPGLADYEQYF. The variable domain in full, with the rest retrieved from reference TRBV18 and TRBJ2-7, is NAGVMQNPRHLVRRRGQEARLRCSPMKGHSHVYWYRQLPEEGLKFMVYLQKENIIDESGMPKERFSAEFPKEGPSILRIQQVVRGDSAAYFCASSPGLADYEQYFGPGTRLTVT.

The V call is TRBV7-9, the J call TRBJ2-5; 9 bases map to TRBD2. The V and J ends lost 6 bases and 2 bases, in that order; junction bases with no gene match: 1. This CDR3 has 13 residues. Germline loops: CDR1 SEHNR, CDR2 FQNEAQ (reference sequence). This CDR3 is CASRTSGQETQYF. CDR3 bases: TGTGCCAGCAGGACTAGCGGACAAGAGACCCAGTACTTC.

The chain employs TRBV19 and TRBJ2-7, with D perhaps matching TRBD2 (6 bases). The V gene lost 6 bases and the J gene lost 3 bases, with 15 bases spanning the gap. The CDR3 covers 14 residues. CDR1 and CDR2 from the germline V gene are LNHDA and SQIVND (reference sequence). CDR3 sequence: CASSGDGTGYEQYF. The CDR3 DNA is TGTGCCAGTAGCGGGGATGGGACTGGCTACGAGCAGTACTTC.

This sequence joins TRBV7-2 and TRBJ2-1, with TRBD2 matching 7 bases. Germline V CDR1 and CDR2: SGHTA, FQGNSA. CDR3 length: 15 residues. V lost 3 bases, J lost 10 bases, and 12 bases stayed unmatched. This chain's CDR3 is CASSFWSGADREQFF. The CDR3, as DNA: TGTGCCAGCAGCTTCTGGAGCGGGGCCGATCGGGAGCAGTTCTTC.

The genes are TRBV6-5 and TRBJ2-3; maybe TRBD2 (7 bases). The germline gives CDR1 MNHEY, CDR2 SVGAGI. Between the trimmed V and J ends, which lost 1 base and 2 bases, there was a span of 10 bases. The CDR3 contains 15 residues. The CDR3: CASSYWGGNTDTQYF. The CDR3 region has the DNA TGTGCCAGCAGTTACTGGGGGGGCAACACAGATACGCAGTATTTT.

The chain is built from TRBV6-5 and TRBJ2-2; 7 bases map to TRBD1. Germline values: CDR1 MNHEY, CDR2 SVGAGI. The CDR3 is 14 residues long. V dropped 9 bases and J dropped 6; count of bases not matched to a gene: 10. The CDR3 nucleotides are TGTGCCAGTAGGACAGGCAGTATCTCCGGGGAGCTGTTTTTT. This translates into CASRTGSISGELFF.

The rearrangement uses TRBV18 and TRBJ1-4; D perhaps matches TRBD1 (5 bases). Per germline, CDR1 KGHSH and CDR2 LQKENI. The CDR3 covers 15 residues. The V end lost 3 bases, the J end lost 1 base, and 9 bases lay between the germline ends. The DNA for the CDR3 is TGTGCCAGCTCACCCGTCGGGGGAACTAATGAAAAACTGTTTTTT. Residues: CASSPVGGTNEKLFF.

This chain connects TRBV5-6 to TRBJ2-3, with D hard to call. V lost 2 bases and J lost 5, with 15 bases in between. CDR3 size: 15 residues. CDR1 is SGHDT and CDR2 is YYEEEE in the germline V gene. CDR3 nucleotide sequence: TGTGCCAGCAGCTTTGGTGTAATGTCCGGAGATACGCAGTATTTT. Translated, it gives CASSFGVMSGDTQYF.

There are a few counts of this clone. This chain uses TRBV27 with TRBJ2-5; 7 bases are shared with TRBD1. CDR1 and CDR2 (germline): MNHEY, SMNVEV (reference sequence). After removal of 5 bases from V and 5 bases from J, the junction contained 14 bases not matched to a gene. CDR3 length: 16 residues. In nucleotides, the CDR3 is TGTGCCAGCAGTGATGCCGACAGGGTCCCAATCGAGACCCAGTACTTC. This codes for CASSDADRVPIETQYF.

In this sample, this clone turned up a few times. The V gene is TRBV28, the J gene TRBJ1-6, with 11 bases that match TRBD1. Trimming took 4 bases from V and 10 from J; bases not matched to a gene: 9. CDR3 length equals 16 residues. Germline assignment: CDR1 MDHEN and CDR2 SYDVKM. The CDR3 DNA reads TGTGCCAGCAGTTGGCTATCCGGGACAGGGGGATCACCCCTCCACTTT. Its protein product is CASSWLSGTGGSPLHF.

The chain joins TRBV7-9 to TRBJ1-4, with a possible D match to TRBD1 (6 bases). Germline V gene data show CDR1 as SEHNR and CDR2 as FQNEAQ (reference sequence). This CDR3 spans 15 amino acids. Trimming left V 1 base short and J 12 bases short, with 18 bases between. The chain's CDR3 is CASSLGGHPSVELFF. CDR3 sequence (DNA): TGTGCCAGCAGCTTAGGGGGACACCCTAGTGTGGAACTGTTTTTT.

There are a few counts of this clone. This chain links TRBV5-1 with TRBJ1-1; the match to TRBD1 covers 12 bases. Unmatched junction bases numbered 7, after V lost 4 bases and J lost 6 bases. Germline loops: CDR1 SGHRS, CDR2 YFSETQ. The CDR3 spans 15 residues. The CDR3 is CASSRGQGAYAEAFF. Written as DNA, the CDR3 is TGCGCCAGCAGCCGGGGACAGGGGGCTTACGCTGAAGCTTTCTTT.

The chain is built from TRBV11-2 and TRBJ2-7, with 7 bases that match TRBD2. The germline gives CDR1 SGHAT, CDR2 FQNNGV. The CDR3 is made up of 14 amino acids. Trimming cost V 7 bases and J 6 bases; bases outside gene matches: 12. CDR3 in amino acids: CASTFSGLTIEQYF. CDR3 coding DNA: TGTGCCAGCACCTTCTCGGGACTAACGATCGAGCAGTACTTC.

J is TRBJ2-7 and V is TRBV4-2, with 10 positions matching TRBD1. The CDR3 runs 13 residues. J was trimmed by 5 bases and V by 4 bases; bases with no gene match: 2. Germline V lookup: CDR1 LGHNA, CDR2 YNFKEQ. CDR3 in amino acids: CASSRGTGDEQYF. The CDR3 coding sequence is TGTGCCAGCAGCCGAGGGACAGGGGACGAGCAGTACTTC.

This chain links TRBV7-9 with TRBJ2-7; 8 bases are a match to TRBD1. Germline V gene data show CDR1 as SEHNR and CDR2 as FQNEAQ (reference sequence). The J segment lost 6 bases and the V segment lost 7 bases, leaving 11 bases of the junction unmatched. The CDR3 is made up of 14 amino acids. The CDR3 spells CASTLQGQGSEQYF. The CDR3 DNA sequence: TGTGCCAGCACCCTCCAAGGACAGGGCAGCGAGCAGTACTTC.

The sample holds a few counts of this clone. The chain carries TRBV27 and TRBJ1-1; D might be TRBD1 (5 bases). Germline loops: CDR1 MNHEY, CDR2 SMNVEV (reference sequence). The V end lost 2 bases, the J end lost 4 bases, and 14 bases lay between the germline ends. There are 15 residues in the CDR3. DNA for the CDR3: TGTGCCAGCAGTTTAGGTGGGAACAGGATCACTGAAGCTTTCTTT. Its protein is CASSLGGNRITEAFF.

This clone was seen a handful of times. V is TRBV7-2 and J is TRBJ1-6; tentatively, D is TRBD1 (5 bases). The ends were cut back, 6 bases at V and 7 bases at J, with 13 bases in the middle. In germline, CDR1 is SGHTA, CDR2 FQGNSA. The CDR3 is 14 residues long. The CDR3 protein is CASSTRGRNSPLHF. The DNA of the CDR3 is TGTGCCAGCAGTACTCGGGGGAGGAATTCACCCCTCCACTTT.

The chain joins TRBV11-2 to TRBJ2-5, with 16 bases aligning to TRBD2. After removal of 5 bases from V and 5 bases from J, the junction contained 5 bases not matched to a gene. Germline V gives CDR1 SGHAT, CDR2 FQNNGV. The CDR3 runs to 16 residues. CDR3 sequence (DNA): TGTGCCAGCAGCCTCGGGACTAGCGGGGGGGCGGAGACCCAGTACTTC. Translation: CASSLGTSGGAETQYF.